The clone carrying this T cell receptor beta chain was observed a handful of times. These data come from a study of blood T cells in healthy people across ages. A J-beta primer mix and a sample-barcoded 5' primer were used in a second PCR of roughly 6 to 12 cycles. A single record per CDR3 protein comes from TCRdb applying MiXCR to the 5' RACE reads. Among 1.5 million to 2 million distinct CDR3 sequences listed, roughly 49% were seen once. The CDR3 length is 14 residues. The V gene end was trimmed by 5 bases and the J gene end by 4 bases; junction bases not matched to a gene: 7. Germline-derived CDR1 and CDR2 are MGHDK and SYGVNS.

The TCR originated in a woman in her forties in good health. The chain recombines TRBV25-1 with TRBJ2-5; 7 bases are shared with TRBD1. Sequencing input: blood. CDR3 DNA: TGTGCCAGCAGTATCAGGGGGACGGGAGAGACCCAGTACTTC. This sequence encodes CASSIRGTGETQYF.